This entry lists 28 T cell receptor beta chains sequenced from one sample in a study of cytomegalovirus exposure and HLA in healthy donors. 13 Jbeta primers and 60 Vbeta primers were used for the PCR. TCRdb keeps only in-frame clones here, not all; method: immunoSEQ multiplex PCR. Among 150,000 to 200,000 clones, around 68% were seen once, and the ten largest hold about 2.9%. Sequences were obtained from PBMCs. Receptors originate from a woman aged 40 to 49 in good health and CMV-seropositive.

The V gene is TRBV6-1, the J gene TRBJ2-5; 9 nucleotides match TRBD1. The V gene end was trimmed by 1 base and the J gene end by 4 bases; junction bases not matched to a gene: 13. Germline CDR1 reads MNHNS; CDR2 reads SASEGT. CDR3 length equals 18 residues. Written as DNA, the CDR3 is TGTGCCAGCAGTGAAGAATTACAGGGGGCAGGGGTCGGAGAGACCCAGTACTTC. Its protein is CASSEELQGAGVGETQYF.

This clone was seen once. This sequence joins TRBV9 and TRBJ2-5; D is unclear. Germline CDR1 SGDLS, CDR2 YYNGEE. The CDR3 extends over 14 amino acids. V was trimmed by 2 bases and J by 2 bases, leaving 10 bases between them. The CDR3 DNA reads TGTGCCAGCAGCGTGGGCCTTTTACAAGAGACCCAGTACTTC. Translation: CASSVGLLQETQYF.

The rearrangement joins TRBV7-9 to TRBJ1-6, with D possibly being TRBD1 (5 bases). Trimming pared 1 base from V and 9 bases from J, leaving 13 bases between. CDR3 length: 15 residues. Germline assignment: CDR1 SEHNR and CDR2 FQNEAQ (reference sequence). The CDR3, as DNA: TGTGCCAGCAGCTTAGAGCAGGGTAGGAGTTCACCCCTCCACTTT. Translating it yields CASSLEQGRSSPLHF.

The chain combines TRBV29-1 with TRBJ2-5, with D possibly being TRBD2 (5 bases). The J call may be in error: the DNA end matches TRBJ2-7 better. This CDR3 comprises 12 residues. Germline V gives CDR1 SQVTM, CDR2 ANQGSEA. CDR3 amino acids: CSVERLRCEQYF. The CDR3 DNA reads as TGCAGCGTTGAGAGACTACGCTGCGAGCAGTACTTC.

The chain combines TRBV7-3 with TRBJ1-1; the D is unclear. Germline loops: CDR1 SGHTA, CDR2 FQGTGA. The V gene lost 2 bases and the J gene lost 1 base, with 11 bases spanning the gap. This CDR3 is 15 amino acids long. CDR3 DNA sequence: TGTGCCAGCAGCTTAGGCGGACTGAGGAACACTGAAGCTTTCTTT. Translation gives CASSLGGLRNTEAFF.

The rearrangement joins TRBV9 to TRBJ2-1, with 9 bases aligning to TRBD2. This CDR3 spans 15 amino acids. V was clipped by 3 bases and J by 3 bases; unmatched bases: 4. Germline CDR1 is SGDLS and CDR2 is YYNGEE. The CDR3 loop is CASSGGTSIYNEQFF. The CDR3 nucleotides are TGTGCCAGCAGCGGCGGGACTAGCATCTACAATGAGCAGTTCTTC.

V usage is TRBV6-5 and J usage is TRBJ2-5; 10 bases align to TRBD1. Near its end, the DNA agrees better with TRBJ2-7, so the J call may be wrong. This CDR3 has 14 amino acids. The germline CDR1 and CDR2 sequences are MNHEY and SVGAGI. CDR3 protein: CASRTGTGVDEQYF. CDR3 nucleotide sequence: TGTGCCAGCAGAACCGGGACAGGGGTTGACGAGCAGTACTTC.

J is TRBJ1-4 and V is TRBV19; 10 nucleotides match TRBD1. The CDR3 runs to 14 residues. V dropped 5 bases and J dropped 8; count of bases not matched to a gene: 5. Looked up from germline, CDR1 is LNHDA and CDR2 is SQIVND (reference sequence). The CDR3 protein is CASSGDRGFEKLFF. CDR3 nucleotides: TGTGCCAGTAGTGGGGACAGGGGATTCGAAAAACTGTTTTTT.

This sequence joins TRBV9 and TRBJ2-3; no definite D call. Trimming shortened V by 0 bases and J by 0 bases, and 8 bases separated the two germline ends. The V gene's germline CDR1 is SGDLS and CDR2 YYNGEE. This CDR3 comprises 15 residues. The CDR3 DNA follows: TGTGCCAGCAGCGTAGATGTAGCTAGCACAGATACGCAGTATTTT. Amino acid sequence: CASSVDVASTDTQYF.

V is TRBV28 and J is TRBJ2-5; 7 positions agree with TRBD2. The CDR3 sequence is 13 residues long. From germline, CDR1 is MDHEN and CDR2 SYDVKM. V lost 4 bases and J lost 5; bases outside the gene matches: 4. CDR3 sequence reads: CASSSTSMETQYF. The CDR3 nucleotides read TGTGCCAGCAGTTCGACTAGCATGGAGACCCAGTACTTC.

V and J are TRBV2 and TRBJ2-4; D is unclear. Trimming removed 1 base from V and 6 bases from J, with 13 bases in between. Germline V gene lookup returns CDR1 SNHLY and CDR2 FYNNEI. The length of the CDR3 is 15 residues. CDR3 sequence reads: CASSEGLVTRNIQYF. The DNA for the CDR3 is TGTGCCAGCAGTGAAGGTTTAGTGACAAGAAACATTCAGTACTTC.

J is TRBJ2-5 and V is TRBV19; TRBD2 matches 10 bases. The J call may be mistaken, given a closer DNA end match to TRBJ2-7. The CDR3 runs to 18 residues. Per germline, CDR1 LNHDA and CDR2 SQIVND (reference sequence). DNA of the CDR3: TGTGCCAGTAGTAGAGGGGGTATAGGACTAGCGGTATCCTACGAGCAGTACTTC. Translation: CASSRGGIGLAVSYEQYF.

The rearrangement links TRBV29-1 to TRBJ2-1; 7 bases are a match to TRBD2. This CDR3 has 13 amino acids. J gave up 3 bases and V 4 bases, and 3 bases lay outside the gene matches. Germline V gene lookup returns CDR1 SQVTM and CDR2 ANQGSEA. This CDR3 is CSVVLAGYNEQFF. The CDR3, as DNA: TGCAGCGTTGTATTAGCGGGCTACAATGAGCAGTTCTTC.

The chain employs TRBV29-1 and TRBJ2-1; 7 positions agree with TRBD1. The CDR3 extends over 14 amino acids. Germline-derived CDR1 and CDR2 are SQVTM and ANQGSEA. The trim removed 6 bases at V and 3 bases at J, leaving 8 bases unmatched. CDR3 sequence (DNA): TGCAGCGTGGTTCCGGGACAGCTCTACAATGAGCAGTTCTTC. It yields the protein CSVVPGQLYNEQFF.

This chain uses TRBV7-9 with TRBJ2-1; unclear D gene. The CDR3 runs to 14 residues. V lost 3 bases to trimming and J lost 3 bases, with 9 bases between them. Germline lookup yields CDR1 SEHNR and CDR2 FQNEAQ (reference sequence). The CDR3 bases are TGTGCCAGCAGCTTCGCCAGGAACTACAATGAGCAGTTCTTC. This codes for CASSFARNYNEQFF.

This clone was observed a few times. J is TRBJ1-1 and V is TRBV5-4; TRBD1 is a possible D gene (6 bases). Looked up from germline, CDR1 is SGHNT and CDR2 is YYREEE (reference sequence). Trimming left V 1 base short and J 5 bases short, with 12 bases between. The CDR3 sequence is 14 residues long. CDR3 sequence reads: CASSLLARGTEAFF. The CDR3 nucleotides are TGTGCCAGCAGCTTGCTCGCAAGGGGGACTGAAGCTTTCTTT.

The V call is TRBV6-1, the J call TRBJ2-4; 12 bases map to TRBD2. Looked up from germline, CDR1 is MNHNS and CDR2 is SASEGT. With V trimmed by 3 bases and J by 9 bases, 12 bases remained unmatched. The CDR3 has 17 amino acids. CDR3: CASSDGRLAGVLGIQYF. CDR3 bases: TGTGCCAGCAGTGACGGGAGACTAGCGGGAGTACTTGGCATTCAGTACTTC.

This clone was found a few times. CDR3 sequence reads: CASSSPGSPLHF. As DNA, the CDR3 is TGTGCCAGCAGCAGTCCGGGATCACCCCTCCACTTT. V and J are TRBV7-9 and TRBJ1-6, with D unclear. The CDR3 totals 12 residues. Germline V lookup: CDR1 SEHNR, CDR2 FQNEAQ (reference sequence). The germline V and J ends were trimmed by 5 bases and 10 bases, with 9 bases remaining between them.

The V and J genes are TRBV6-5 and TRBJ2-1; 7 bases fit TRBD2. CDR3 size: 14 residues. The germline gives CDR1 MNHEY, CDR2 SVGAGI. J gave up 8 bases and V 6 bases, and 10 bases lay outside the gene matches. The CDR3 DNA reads TGTGCCAGCAGAGCGGGGTATCCCGGGGATGAGCAGTTCTTC. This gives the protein CASRAGYPGDEQFF.

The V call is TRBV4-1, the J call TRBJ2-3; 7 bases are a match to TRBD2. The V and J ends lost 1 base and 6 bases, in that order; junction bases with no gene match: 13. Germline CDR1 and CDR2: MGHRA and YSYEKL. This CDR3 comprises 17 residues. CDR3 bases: TGCGCCAGCAGCCAAGCTTTGACTAGCCAGGAACGTGATACGCAGTATTTT. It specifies CASSQALTSQERDTQYF.

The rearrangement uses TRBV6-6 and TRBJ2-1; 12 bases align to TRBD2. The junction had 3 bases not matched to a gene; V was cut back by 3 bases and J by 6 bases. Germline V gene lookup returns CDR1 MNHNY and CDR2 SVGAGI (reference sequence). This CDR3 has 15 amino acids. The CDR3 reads CASSYLAGGPNEQFF. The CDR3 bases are TGTGCCAGCAGTTATCTAGCGGGAGGGCCCAATGAGCAGTTCTTC.

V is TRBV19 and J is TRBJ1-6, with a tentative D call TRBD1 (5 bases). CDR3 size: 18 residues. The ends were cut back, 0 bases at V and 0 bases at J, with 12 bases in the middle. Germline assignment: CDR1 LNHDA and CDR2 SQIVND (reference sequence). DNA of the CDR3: TGTGCCAGTAGTATAGAGTTCGACAGAAGCTCCTATAATTCACCCCTCCACTTT. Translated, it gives CASSIEFDRSSYNSPLHF.

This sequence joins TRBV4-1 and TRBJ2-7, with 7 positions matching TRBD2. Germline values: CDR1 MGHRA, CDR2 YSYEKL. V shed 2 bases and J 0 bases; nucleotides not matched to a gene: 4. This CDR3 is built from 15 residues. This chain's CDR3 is CASSQLGTNSYEQYF. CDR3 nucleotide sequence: TGCGCCAGCAGCCAACTAGGGACTAACTCCTACGAGCAGTACTTC.

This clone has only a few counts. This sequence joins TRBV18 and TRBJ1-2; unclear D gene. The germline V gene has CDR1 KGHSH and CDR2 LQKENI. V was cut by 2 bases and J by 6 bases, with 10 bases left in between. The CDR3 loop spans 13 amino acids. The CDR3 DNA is TGTGCCAGCTCACCAAGTCAACTGGATGGCTACACCTTC. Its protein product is CASSPSQLDGYTF.

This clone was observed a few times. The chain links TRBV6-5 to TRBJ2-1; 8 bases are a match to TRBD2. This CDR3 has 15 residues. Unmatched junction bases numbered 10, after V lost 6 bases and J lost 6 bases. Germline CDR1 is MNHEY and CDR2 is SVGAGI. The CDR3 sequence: CASRNGAGGLNEQFF. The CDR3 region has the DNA TGTGCCAGCAGGAACGGGGCGGGGGGACTCAATGAGCAGTTCTTC.

The CDR3 spells CASSLVAGGFQETQYF. CDR3 DNA sequence: TGTGCCAGCAGCTTGGTAGCGGGGGGGTTCCAAGAGACCCAGTACTTC. This rearrangement joins TRBV5-4 to TRBJ2-5, with 11 bases aligning to TRBD2. The CDR3 is 16 residues long. Germline V gene data show CDR1 as SGHNT and CDR2 as YYREEE (reference sequence). Trimming took 0 bases from V and 1 from J; bases not matched to a gene: 2.

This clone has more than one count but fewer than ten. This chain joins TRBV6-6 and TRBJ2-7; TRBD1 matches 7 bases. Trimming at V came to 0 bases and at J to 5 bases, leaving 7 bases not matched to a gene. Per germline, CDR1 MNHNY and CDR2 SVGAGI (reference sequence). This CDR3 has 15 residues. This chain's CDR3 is CASSYSRGGGNEQYF. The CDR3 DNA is TGTGCCAGCAGTTACTCGAGAGGGGGCGGCAACGAGCAGTACTTC.

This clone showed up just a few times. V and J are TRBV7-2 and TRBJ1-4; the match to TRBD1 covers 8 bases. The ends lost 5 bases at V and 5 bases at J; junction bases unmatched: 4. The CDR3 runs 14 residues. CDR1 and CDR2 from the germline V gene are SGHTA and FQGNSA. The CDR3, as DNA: TGTGCCAGCAGCCTCAACAGGGGGAATGAAAAACTGTTTTTT. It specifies CASSLNRGNEKLFF.